This TCR beta chain is drawn from a study of beta chain features in type 1 diabetes. General study results and limits: Shortening of TCRB CDR3s, moderate but significant, appeared in all four CD4+ subsets of Type 1 diabetes patients. More deletions and fewer insertions at VDJ junctions were seen in type 1 diabetes patients. Comparison showed that naive, central memory and Treg TCRB repertoires appeared more similar among patients than among healthy donors.

The sequenced template was cDNA made from the entire isolated RNA. This table comes from immunoSEQ multiplex PCR, and its TCRdb copy is limited to in-frame clones, with some not included. The sample records around 160,000 clones, around 8% being singletons. For this clone: Its matching antigen is unknown.

The V gene end was trimmed by 6 bases and the J gene end by 7 bases; junction bases not matched to a gene: 8. Germline CDR1 SGHNT, CDR2 YENEEA. The CDR3 extends over 15 amino acids. Only one heparinised blood draw was taken per donor, and its volume averaged approximately 120 mL. Without exception, sorted populations had purity beyond 95%. V gene TRBV11-3 combines with J gene TRBJ2-1, with 11 bases that match TRBD2. Sequences were obtained from central memory CD4+ T cells from blood. This sequence was found in a woman between 18 and 29 years old with type 1 diabetes. The CDR3 region is CASSLLAGGGNEQFF. Written as DNA, the CDR3 is TGTGCCAGCAGTTTGCTAGCGGGAGGCGGGAATGAGCAGTTCTTC.